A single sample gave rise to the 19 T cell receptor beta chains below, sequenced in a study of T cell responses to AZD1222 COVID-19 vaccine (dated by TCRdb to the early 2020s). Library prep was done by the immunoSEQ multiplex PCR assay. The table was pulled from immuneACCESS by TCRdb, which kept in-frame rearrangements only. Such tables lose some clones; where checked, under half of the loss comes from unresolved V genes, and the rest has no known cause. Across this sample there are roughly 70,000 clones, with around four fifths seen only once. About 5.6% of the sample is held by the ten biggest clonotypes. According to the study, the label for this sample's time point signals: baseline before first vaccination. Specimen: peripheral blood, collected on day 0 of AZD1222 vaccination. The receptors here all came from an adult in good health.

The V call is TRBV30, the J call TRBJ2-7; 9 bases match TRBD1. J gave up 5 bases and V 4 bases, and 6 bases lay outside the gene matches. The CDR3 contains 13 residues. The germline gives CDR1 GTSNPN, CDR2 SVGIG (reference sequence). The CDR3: CAWTTQGADEQYF. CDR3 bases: TGTGCCTGGACAACACAGGGGGCGGACGAGCAGTACTTC. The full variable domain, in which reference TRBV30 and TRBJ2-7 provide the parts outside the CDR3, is SQTIHQWPATLVQPVGSPLSLECTVEGTSNPNLYWYRQAAGRGLQLLFYSVGIGQISSEVPQNLSASRPQDRQFILSSKKLLLSDSGFYLCAWTTQGADEQYFGPGTRLTVT.

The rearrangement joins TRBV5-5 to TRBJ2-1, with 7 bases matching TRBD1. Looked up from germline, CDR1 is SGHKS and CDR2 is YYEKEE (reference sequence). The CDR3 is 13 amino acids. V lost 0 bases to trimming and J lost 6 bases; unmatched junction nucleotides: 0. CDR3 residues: CASSLGQGNEQFF. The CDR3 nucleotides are TGTGCCAGCAGCTTGGGACAGGGCAATGAGCAGTTCTTC.

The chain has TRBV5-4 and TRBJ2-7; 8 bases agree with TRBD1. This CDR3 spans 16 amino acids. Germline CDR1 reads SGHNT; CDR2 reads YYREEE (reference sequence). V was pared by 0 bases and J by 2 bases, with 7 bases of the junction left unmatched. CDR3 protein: CASSLGLGQATYEQYF. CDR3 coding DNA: TGTGCCAGCAGCTTGGGCCTGGGACAGGCCACCTACGAGCAGTACTTC.

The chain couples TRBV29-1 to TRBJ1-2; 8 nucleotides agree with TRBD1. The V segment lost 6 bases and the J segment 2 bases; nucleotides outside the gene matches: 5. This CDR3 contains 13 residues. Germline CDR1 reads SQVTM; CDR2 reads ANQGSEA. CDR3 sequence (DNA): TGCAGCGTCCCCGGACAGGGCAACTATGGCTACACCTTC. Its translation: CSVPGQGNYGYTF.

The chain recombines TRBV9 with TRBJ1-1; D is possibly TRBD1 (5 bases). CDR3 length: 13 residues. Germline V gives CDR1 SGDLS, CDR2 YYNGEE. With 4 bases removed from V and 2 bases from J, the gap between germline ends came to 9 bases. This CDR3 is CASSLWGNTEAFF. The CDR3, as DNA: TGTGCCAGCAGCTTATGGGGCAACACTGAAGCTTTCTTT.

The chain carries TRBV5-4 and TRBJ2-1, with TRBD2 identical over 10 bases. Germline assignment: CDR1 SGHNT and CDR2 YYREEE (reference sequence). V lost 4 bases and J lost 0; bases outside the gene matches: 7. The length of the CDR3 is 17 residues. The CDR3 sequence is CASSGKRGGSSYNEQFF. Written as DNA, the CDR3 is TGTGCCAGCAGCGGCAAGCGGGGGGGGAGCTCCTACAATGAGCAGTTCTTC.

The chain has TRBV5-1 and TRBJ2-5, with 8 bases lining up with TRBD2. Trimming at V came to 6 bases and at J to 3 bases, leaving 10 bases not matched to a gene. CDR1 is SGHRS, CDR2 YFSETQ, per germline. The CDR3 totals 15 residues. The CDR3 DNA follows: TGCGCCAGCAAGCTCCCGGGACTAGGAAAAGAGACCCAGTACTTC. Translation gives CASKLPGLGKETQYF.

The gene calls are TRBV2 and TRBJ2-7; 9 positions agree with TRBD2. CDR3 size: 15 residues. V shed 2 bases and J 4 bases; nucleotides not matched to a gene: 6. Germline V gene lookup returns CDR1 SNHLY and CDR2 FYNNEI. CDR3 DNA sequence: TGTGCCAGCAGTGAACAGCGGGGGGCCGTATACGAGCAGTACTTC. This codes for CASSEQRGAVYEQYF.

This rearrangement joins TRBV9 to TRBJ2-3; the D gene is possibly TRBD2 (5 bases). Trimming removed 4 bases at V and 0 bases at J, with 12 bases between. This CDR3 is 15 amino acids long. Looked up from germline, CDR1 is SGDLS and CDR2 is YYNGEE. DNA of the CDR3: TGTGCCAGCAGCCCAGAGGGCCGTAGCACAGATACGCAGTATTTT. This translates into CASSPEGRSTDTQYF.

The CDR3 coding sequence is TGTGCCAGCAGCTTAACCCAATATACTGGGTATGGCTACACCTTC. Amino acids: CASSLTQYTGYGYTF. The chain has TRBV7-2 and TRBJ1-2; D not resolved. The CDR3 totals 15 residues. Germline CDR1 and CDR2: SGHTA and FQGNSA. Trimming pared 2 bases from V and 5 bases from J, leaving 15 bases between.

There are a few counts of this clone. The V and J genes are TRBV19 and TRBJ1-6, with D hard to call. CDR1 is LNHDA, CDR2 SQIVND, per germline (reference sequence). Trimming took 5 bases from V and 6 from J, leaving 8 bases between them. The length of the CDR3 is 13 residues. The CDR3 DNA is TGTGCCAGTAGTGAGGAATTTAATTCACCCCTCCACTTT. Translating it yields CASSEEFNSPLHF.

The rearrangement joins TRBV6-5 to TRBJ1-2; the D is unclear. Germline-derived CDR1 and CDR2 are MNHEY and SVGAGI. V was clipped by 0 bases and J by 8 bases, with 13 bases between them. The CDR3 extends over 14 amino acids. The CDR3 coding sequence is TGTGCCAGCAGTTACTCTCGCGTACGCCTCGGCTACACCTTC. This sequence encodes CASSYSRVRLGYTF.

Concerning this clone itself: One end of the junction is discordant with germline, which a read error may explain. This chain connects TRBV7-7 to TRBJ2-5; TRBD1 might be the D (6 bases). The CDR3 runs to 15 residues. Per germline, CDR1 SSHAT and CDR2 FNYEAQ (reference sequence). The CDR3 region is CASSFRRGGRETQYF. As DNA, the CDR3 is TGTGCTAGCAGCTTCCGGCGAGGGGGACGGGAGACCCAGTACTTC.

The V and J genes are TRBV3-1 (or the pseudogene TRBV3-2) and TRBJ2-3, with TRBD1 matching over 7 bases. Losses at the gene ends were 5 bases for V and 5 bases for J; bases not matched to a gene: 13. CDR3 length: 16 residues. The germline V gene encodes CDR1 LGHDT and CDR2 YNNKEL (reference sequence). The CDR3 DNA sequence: TGTGCCAGCAGCGCTCGCAGGGGGATGCACGGAGATACGCAGTATTTT. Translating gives CASSARRGMHGDTQYF.

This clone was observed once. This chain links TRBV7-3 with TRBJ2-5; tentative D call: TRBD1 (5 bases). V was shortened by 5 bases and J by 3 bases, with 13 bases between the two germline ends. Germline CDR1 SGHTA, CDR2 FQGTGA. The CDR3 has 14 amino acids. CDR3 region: CASSPTGAKETQYF. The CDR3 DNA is TGTGCCAGCAGCCCCACAGGAGCAAAAGAGACCCAGTACTTC.

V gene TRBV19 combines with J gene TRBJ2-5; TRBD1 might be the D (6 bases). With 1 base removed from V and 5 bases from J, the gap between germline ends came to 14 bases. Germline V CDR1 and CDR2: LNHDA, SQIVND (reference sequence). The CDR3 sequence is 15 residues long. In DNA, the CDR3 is TGTGCCAGTAGTATAGGCGCAGGGGAATGGGAGACCCAGTACTTC. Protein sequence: CASSIGAGEWETQYF.

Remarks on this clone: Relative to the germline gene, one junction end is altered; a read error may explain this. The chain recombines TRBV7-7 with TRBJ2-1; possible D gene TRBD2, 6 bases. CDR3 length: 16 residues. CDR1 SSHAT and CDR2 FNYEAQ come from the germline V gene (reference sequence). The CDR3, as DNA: TGTGCTAGCAGCCCACAAGACGGGAGCTCCTACAATGAGCAGTTCTTC. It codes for CASSPQDGSSYNEQFF.

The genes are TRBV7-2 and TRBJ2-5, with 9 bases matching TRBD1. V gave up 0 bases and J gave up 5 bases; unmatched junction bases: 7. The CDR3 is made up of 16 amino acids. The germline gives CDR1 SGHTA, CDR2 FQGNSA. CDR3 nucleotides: TGTGCCAGCAGCTTAGCTTTAGGACAGGGGTGGGAGACCCAGTACTTC. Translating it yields CASSLALGQGWETQYF.

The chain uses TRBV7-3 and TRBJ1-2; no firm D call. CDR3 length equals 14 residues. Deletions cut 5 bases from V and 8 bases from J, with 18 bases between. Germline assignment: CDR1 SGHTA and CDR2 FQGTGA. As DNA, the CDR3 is TGTGCCAGCAGCCTCGGATTAAACCTCGGGGGCTACACCTTC. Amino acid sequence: CASSLGLNLGGYTF.